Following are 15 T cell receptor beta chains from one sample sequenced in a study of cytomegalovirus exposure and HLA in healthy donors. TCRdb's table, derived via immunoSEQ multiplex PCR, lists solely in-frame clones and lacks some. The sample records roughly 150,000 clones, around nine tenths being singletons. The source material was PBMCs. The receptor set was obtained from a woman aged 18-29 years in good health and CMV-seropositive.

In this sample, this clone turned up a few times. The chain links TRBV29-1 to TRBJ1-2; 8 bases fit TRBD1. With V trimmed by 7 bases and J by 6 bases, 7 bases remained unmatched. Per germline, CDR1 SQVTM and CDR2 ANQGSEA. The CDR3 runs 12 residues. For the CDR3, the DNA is TGCAGCGCCGATCCAGGGGGCGATGGCTACACCTTC. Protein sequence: CSADPGGDGYTF.

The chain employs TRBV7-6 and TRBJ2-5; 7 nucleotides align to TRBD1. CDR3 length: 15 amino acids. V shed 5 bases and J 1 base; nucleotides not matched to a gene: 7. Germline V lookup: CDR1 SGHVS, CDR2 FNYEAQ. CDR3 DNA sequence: TGTGCCAGCAGCCACTCGACAGGGTTCCAAGAGACCCAGTACTTC. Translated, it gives CASSHSTGFQETQYF.

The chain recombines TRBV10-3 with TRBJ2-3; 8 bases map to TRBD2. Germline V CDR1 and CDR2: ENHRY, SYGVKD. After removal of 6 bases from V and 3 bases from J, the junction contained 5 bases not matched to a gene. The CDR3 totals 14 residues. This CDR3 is CAIRGTSSTDTQYF. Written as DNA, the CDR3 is TGTGCCATCAGAGGGACTAGTAGTACAGATACGCAGTATTTT.

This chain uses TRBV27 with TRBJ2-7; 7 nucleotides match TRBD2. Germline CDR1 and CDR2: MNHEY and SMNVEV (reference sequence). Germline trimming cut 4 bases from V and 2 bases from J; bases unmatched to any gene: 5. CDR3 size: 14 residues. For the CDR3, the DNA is TGTGCCAGCAGTTCGGGACTAACCACCTACGAGCAGTACTTC. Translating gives CASSSGLTTYEQYF.

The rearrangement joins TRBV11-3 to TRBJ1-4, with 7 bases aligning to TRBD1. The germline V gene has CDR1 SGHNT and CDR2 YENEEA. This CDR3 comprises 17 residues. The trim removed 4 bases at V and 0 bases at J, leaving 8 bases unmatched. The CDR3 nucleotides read TGTGCCAGCAGCTGGGCCGGGACAGATGCAACTAATGAAAAACTGTTTTTT. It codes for CASSWAGTDATNEKLFF.

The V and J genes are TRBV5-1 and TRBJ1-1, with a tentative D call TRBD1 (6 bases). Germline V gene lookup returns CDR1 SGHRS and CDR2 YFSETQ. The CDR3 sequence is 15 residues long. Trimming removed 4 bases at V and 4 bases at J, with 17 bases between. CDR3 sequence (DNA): TGCGCCAGCAGCGGACAGTTCCAAGGCGGCACTGAAGCTTTCTTT. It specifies CASSGQFQGGTEAFF.

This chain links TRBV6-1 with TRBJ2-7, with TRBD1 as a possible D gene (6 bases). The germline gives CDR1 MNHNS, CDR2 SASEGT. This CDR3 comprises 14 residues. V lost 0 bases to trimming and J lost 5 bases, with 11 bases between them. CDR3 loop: CASSEALAGDEQYF. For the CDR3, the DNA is TGTGCCAGCAGTGAAGCCTTGGCAGGGGACGAGCAGTACTTC.

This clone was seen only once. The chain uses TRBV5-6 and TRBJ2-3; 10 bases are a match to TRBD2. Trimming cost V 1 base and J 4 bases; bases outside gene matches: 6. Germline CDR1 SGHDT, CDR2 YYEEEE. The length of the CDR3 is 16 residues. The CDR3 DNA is TGTGCCAGCAGCTTGCGGAGCGGGAGGGCCTCAGATACGCAGTATTTT. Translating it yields CASSLRSGRASDTQYF.

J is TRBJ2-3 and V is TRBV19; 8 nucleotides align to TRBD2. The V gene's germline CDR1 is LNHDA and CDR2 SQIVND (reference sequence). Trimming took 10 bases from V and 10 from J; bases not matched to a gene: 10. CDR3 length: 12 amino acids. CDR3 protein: CATSVLAGAQYF. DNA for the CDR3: TGTGCCACCTCCGTCCTAGCGGGCGCGCAGTATTTT.

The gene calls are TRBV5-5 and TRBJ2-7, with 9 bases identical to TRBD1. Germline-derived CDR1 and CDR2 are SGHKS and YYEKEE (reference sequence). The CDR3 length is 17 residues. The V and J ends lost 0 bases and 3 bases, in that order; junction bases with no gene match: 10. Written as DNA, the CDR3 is TGTGCCAGCAGCTTGGGTGATACCGGGACAGGGAACTACGAGCAGTACTTC. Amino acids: CASSLGDTGTGNYEQYF. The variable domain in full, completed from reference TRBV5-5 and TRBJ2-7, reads DAGVTQSPTHLIKTRGQQVTLRCSPISGHKSVSWYQQVLGQGPQFIFQYYEKEERGRGNFPDRFSARQFPNYSSELNVNALLLGDSALYLCASSLGDTGTGNYEQYFGPGTRLTVT.

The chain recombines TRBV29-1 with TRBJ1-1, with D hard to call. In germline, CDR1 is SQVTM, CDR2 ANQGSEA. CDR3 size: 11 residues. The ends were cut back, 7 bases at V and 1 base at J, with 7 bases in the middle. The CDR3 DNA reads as TGCAGCGGGGAGGGGAACACTGAAGCTTTCTTT. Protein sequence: CSGEGNTEAFF.

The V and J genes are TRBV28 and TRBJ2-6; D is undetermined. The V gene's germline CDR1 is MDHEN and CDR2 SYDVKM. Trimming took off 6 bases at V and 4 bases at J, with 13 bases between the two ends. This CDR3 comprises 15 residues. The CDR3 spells CASSLREAGANVLTF. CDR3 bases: TGTGCCAGCAGCCTCCGAGAGGCCGGGGCCAACGTCCTGACTTTC.

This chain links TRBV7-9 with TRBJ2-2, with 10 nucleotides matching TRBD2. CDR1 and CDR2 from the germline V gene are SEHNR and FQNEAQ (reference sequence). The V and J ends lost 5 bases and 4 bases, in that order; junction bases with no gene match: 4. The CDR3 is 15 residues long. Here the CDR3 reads CASSRTSGFTGELFF. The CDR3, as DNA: TGTGCCAGCAGCCGGACTAGCGGATTCACCGGGGAGCTGTTTTTT.

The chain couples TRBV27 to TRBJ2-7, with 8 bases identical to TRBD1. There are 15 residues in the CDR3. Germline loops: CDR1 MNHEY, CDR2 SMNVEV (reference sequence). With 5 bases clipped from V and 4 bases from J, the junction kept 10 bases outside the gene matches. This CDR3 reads CASSPSSGGGYEQYF. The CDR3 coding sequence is TGTGCCAGCAGTCCCTCCTCAGGGGGCGGTTACGAGCAGTACTTC.

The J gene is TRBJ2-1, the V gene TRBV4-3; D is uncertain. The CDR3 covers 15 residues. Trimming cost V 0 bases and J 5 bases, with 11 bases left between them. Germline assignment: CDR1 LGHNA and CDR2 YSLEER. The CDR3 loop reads CASSQDSNNDNEQFF. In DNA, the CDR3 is TGCGCCAGCAGCCAAGATTCAAACAACGACAATGAGCAGTTCTTC.